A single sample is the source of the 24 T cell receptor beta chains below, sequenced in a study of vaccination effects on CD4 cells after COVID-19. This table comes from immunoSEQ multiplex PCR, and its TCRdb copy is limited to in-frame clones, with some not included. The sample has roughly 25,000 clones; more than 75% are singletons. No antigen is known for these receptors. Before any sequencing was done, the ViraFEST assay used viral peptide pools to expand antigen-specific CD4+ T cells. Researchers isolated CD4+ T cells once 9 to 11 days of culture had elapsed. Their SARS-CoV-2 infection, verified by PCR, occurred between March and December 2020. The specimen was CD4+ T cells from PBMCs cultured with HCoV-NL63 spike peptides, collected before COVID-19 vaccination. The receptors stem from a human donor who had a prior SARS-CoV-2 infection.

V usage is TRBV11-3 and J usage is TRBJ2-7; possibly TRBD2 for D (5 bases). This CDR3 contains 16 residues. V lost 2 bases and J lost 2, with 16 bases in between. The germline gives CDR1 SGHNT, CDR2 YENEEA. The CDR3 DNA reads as TGTGCCAGCAGCTTAAGAGGGAGTCGTGACACCTACGAGCAGTACTTC. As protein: CASSLRGSRDTYEQYF.

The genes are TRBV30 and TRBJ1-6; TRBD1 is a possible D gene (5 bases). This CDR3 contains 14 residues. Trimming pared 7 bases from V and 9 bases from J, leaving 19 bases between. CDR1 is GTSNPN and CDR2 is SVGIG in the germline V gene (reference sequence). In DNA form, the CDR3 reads TGTGCCTCACACCGGGGGGTAGTCGGTTCACCCCTCCACTTT. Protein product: CASHRGVVGSPLHF.

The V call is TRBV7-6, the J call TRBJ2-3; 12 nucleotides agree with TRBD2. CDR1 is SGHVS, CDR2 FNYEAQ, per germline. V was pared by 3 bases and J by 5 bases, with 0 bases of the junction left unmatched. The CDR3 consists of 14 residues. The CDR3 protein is CASSLTSGRDTQYF. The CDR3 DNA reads TGTGCCAGCAGCTTGACTAGCGGGAGAGATACGCAGTATTTT.

The CDR3 bases are TGCGCCAGCAGCCAAGATTTGTACAGCTCCTATAATTCACCCCTCCACTTT. Translated: CASSQDLYSSYNSPLHF. The V and J genes are TRBV4-1 and TRBJ1-6; D ambiguous. Germline-derived CDR1 and CDR2 are MGHRA and YSYEKL. Trimming took 0 bases from V and 0 from J, leaving 9 bases between them. The CDR3 consists of 17 residues.

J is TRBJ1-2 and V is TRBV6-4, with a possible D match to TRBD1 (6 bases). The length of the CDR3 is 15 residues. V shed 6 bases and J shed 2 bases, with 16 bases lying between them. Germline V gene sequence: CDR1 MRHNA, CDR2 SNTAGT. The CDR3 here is CASSPGHGLNYGYTF. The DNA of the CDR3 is TGTGCCAGCAGCCCGGGACACGGACTAAACTATGGCTACACCTTC.

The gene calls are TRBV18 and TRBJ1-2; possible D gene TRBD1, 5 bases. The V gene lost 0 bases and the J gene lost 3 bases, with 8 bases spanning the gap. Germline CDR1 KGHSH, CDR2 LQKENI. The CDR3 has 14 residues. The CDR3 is CASSPPRGDYGYTF. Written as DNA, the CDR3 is TGTGCCAGCTCACCACCGAGGGGCGACTATGGCTACACCTTC.

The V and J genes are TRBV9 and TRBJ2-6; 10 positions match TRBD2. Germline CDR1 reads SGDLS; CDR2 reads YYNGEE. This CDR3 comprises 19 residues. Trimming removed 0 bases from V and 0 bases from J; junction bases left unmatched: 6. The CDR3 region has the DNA TGTGCCAGCAGCGTAGTGGCTAGCGGGGGCCACTCTGGGGCCAACGTCCTGACTTTC. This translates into CASSVVASGGHSGANVLTF.

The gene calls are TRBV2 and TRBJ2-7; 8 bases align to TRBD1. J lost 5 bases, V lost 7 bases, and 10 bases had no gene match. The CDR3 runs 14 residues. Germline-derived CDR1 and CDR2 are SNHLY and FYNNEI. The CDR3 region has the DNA TGTGCCAGCAATGCAGCAGGGGGCGAGAACGAGCAGTACTTC. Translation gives CASNAAGGENEQYF.

The CDR3 DNA reads TGTGCCAGCAGGTCGACAGGGGGCTCCTACGAGCAGTACTTC. It yields the protein CASRSTGGSYEQYF. The chain is built from TRBV7-2 and TRBJ2-7; 9 bases are a match to TRBD1. The J segment lost 0 bases and the V segment lost 6 bases, leaving 3 bases of the junction unmatched. CDR3 length: 14 amino acids. Looked up from germline, CDR1 is SGHTA and CDR2 is FQGNSA.

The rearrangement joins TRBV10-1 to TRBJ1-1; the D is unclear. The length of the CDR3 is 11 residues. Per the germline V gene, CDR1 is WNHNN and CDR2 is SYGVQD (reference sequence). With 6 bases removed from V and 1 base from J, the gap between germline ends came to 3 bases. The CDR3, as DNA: TGCGCCAGCAGGGCGAACACTGAAGCTTTCTTT. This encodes CASRANTEAFF.

DNA of the CDR3: TGTGCCAGCAGCGACTACATGAACACTGAAGCTTTCTTT. This gives the protein CASSDYMNTEAFF. The V call is TRBV7-2, the J call TRBJ1-1; D is unclear. Germline V gene data show CDR1 as SGHTA and CDR2 as FQGNSA. CDR3 length: 13 residues. V gave up 5 bases and J gave up 0 bases, with 7 bases separating them. The full variable domain, its missing parts supplied by reference TRBV7-2 and TRBJ1-1, is GAGVSQSPSNKVTEKGKDVELRCDPISGHTALYWYRQSLGQGLEFLIYFQGNSAPDKSGLPSDRFSAERTGGSVSTLTIQRTQQEDSAVYLCASSDYMNTEAFFGQGTRLTVV.

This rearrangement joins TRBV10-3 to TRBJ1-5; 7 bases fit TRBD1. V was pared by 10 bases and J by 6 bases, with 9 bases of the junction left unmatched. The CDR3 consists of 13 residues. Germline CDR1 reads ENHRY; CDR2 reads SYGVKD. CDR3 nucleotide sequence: TGTGCCACTAGAACAGGGGATTTTCAGCCCCAGCATTTT. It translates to CATRTGDFQPQHF.

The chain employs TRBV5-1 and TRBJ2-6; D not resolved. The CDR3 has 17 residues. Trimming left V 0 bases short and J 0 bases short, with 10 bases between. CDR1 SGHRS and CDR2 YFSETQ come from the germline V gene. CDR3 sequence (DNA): TGCGCCAGCAGCTTGGCTCCACTAAACTCTGGGGCCAACGTCCTGACTTTC. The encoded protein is CASSLAPLNSGANVLTF.

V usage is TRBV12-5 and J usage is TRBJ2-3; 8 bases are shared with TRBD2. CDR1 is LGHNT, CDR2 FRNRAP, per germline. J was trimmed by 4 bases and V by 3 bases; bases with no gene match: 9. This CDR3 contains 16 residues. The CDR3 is CASGFDRGGLPDTQYF. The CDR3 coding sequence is TGTGCTAGTGGTTTCGACCGGGGGGGTTTGCCAGATACGCAGTATTTT.

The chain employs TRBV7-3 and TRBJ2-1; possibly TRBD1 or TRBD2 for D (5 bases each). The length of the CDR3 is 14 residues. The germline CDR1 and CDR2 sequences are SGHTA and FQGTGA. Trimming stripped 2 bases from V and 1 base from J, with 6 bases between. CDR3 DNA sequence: TGTGCCAGCAGCTTAGGGGGATCCTACAATGAGCAGTTCTTC. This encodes CASSLGGSYNEQFF.

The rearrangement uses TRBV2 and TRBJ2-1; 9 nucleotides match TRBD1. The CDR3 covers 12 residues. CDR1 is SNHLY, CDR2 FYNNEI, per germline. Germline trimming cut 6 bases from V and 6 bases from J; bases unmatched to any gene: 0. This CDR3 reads CASRDRGNEQFF. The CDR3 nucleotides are TGTGCCAGCAGGGACAGGGGCAATGAGCAGTTCTTC.

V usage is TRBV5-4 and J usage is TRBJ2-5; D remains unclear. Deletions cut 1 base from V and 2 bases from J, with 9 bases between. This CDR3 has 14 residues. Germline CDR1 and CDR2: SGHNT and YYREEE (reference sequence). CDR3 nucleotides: TGTGCCAGCAGCTTGACGTCTGTTCAAGAGACCCAGTACTTC. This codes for CASSLTSVQETQYF.

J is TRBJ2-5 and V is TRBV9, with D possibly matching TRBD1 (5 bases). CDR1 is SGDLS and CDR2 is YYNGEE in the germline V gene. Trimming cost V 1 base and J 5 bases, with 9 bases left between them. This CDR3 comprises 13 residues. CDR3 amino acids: CASSVQGSETQYF. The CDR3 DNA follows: TGTGCCAGCAGCGTACAGGGAAGCGAGACCCAGTACTTC.

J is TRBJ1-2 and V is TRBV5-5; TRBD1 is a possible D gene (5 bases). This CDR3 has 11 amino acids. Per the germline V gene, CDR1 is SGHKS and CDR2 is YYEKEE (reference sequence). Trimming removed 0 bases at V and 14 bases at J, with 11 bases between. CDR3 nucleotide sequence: TGTGCCAGCAGCTTGGCCGGGGCAGAAACCTTC. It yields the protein CASSLAGAETF.

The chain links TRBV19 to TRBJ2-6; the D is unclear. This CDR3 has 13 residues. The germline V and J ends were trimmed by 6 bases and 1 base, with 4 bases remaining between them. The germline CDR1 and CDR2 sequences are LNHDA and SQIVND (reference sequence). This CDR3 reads CASRLSGANVLTF. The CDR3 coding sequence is TGTGCCAGTAGACTATCTGGGGCCAACGTCCTGACTTTC.

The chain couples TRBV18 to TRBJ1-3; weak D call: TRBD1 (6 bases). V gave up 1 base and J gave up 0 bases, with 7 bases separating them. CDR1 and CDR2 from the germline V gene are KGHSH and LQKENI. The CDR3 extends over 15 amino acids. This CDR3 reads CASSPQGVSGNTIYF. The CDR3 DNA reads TGTGCCAGCTCACCACAGGGGGTCTCTGGAAACACCATATATTTT.

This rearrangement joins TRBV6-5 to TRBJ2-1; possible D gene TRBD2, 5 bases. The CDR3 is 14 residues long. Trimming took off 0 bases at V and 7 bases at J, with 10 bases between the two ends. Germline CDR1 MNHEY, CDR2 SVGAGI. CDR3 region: CASSYSPSQNEQFF. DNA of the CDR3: TGTGCCAGCAGTTACTCCCCTAGCCAAAATGAGCAGTTCTTC.

CDR3 coding DNA: TGTGCCAGCAGCTTAGATCTAGCGGGATACAATGAGCAGTTCTTC. Translating gives CASSLDLAGYNEQFF. The chain employs TRBV7-3 and TRBJ2-1; 9 bases are a match to TRBD2. Germline V gene lookup returns CDR1 SGHTA and CDR2 FQGTGA. The CDR3 length is 15 residues. V shed 2 bases, J shed 4 bases, and the junction held 3 bases outside the gene matches.

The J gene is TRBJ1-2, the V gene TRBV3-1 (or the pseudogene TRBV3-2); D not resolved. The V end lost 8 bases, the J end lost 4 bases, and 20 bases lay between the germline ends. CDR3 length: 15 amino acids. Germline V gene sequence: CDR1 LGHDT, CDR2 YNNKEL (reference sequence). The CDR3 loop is CASAPRTGASYGYTF. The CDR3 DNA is TGTGCCAGCGCCCCAAGGACGGGCGCCAGCTATGGCTACACCTTC.